The clone carrying this T cell receptor beta chain was recorded a few times. As yet, its antigen is unknown. CDR1 SGHDT and CDR2 YYEEEE come from the germline V gene. J lost 4 bases, V lost 4 bases, and 3 bases had no gene match. CDR3 length: 14 residues. These data belong to a study of STAT3 mutations in large granular lymphocyte leukemia. Findings and limits, study-wide: Differing intervals and regimens complicate linking therapy response to clone burden. TCR clonotype switching after therapy occurred in about 30% of the 18 patients. Every T-LGLL patient had at least one immunodominant TCRbeta clonotype.

Around 40,000 productive templates were obtained per sample on average. Clones were sequenced by immunoSEQ multiplex PCR, and TCRdb holds only the in-frame ones, with some missing. The sample records some 10,000 clones, around 89% being singletons. Sequenced input: peripheral blood mononuclear cells. The receptor's source is a man between 60 and 70 years old with T-cell large granular lymphocyte leukemia. Some clones in this sample may be carry-over from other donors' samples. This chain uses TRBV5-6 with TRBJ1-5, with TRBD1 identical over 9 bases. The CDR3 region has the DNA TGTGCCAGCAGCGGGACAGGGTGGAATCAGCCCCAGCATTTT. Its protein product is CASSGTGWNQPQHF. Together with reference TRBV5-6 and TRBJ1-5, the CDR3 gives the full variable domain: DAGVTQSPTHLIKTRGQQVTLRCSPKSGHDTVSWYQQALGQGPQFIFQYYEEEERQRGNFPDRFSGHQFPNYSSELNVNALLLGDSALYLCASSGTGWNQPQHFGDGTRLSIL.